The next 31 T cell receptor beta chains were all read from a single sample in a study of OX40 agonist ivuxolimab in advanced cancers. Sequenced by immunoSEQ multiplex PCR; TCRdb stores in-frame clones only, minus some. The sample includes about 50,000 clones, 88% seen only once; the top ten take 13% to 15%. The sequencing used CD4+ or CD8+ T cells sorted from blood, collected in a trial of the OX40 agonist ivuxolimab. These receptors all come from an adult with an advanced solid tumor such as melanoma, head and neck, liver or kidney cancer.

The chain has TRBV10-2 and TRBJ2-7; perhaps TRBD1 as D (6 bases). Germline loops: CDR1 WSHSY, CDR2 SAAADI. The CDR3 has 15 amino acids. Between the trimmed V and J ends, which lost 0 bases and 3 bases, there was a span of 12 bases. The CDR3 nucleotides read TGCGCCAGCAGTGAGTCGGACAGTCCAGGCTACGAGCAGTACTTC. Its protein product is CASSESDSPGYEQYF.

The rearrangement links TRBV19 to TRBJ2-1, with D possibly being TRBD2 (7 bases). Germline CDR1 and CDR2: LNHDA and SQIVND (reference sequence). V lost 5 bases, J lost 0 bases, and 17 bases lay in between. The CDR3 has 17 residues. In DNA form, the CDR3 reads TGTGCCAGTAGTCTCGGGGGGCGACTAAACTCCTACAATGAGCAGTTCTTC. Residues: CASSLGGRLNSYNEQFF.

This clone occurred once. The chain recombines TRBV4-3 with TRBJ1-5, with D uncertain. Trimming left V 0 bases short and J 3 bases short, with 9 bases between. Germline V lookup: CDR1 LGHNA, CDR2 YSLEER. CDR3 length: 15 amino acids. The CDR3 DNA reads TGCGCCAGCAGCCAAGATCATAAAGCCAATCAGCCCCAGCATTTT. Its translation: CASSQDHKANQPQHF.

This chain connects TRBV6-5 to TRBJ1-3, with D unresolved. CDR1 is MNHEY, CDR2 SVGAGI, per germline. Trimming removed 5 bases from V and 1 base from J, with 9 bases in between. This CDR3 contains 14 residues. The CDR3 bases are TGTGCCAGCAGTCACGACGGATCTGGAAACACCATATATTTT. It codes for CASSHDGSGNTIYF.

The chain joins TRBV11-2 to TRBJ2-7, with D unresolved. Germline assignment: CDR1 SGHAT and CDR2 FQNNGV. This CDR3 region has 15 residues. V was trimmed by 1 base and J by 3 bases, leaving 13 bases between them. The CDR3 is CASSLGMGRVYEQYF. The CDR3 coding sequence is TGTGCCAGCAGCTTAGGCATGGGCAGAGTCTACGAGCAGTACTTC.

The V call is TRBV27, the J call TRBJ1-2; D is undetermined. The CDR3 covers 15 residues. Germline V gives CDR1 MNHEY, CDR2 SMNVEV (reference sequence). The V and J ends lost 0 bases and 5 bases respectively, with 13 bases between them. DNA for the CDR3: TGTGCCAGCAGTTTATCGGCCCGGGGAGTTTATGGCTACACCTTC. It translates to CASSLSARGVYGYTF.

The chain employs TRBV4-1 and TRBJ1-2; TRBD1 agrees at 7 bases. After removal of 0 bases from V and 2 bases from J, the junction contained 9 bases not matched to a gene. Per the germline V gene, CDR1 is MGHRA and CDR2 is YSYEKL. This CDR3 comprises 17 residues. The CDR3 here is CASSQDRGGTANYGYTF. CDR3 nucleotide sequence: TGCGCCAGCAGCCAAGATAGGGGCGGGACAGCAAACTATGGCTACACCTTC.

In its sample, this clone was seen once. J is TRBJ1-2 and V is TRBV4-2; D call uncertain. The ends were cut back, 0 bases at V and 4 bases at J, with 18 bases in the middle. The CDR3 length is 17 residues. The germline CDR1 and CDR2 sequences are LGHNA and YNFKEQ. CDR3 DNA sequence: TGTGCCAGCAGCCAAGATAGGCAGACGCCTTTCCTCTATGGCTACACCTTC. It specifies CASSQDRQTPFLYGYTF.

The chain recombines TRBV10-3 with TRBJ2-7; TRBD1 matches 10 bases. Trimming removed 2 bases from V and 5 bases from J; junction bases left unmatched: 6. Germline V CDR1 and CDR2: ENHRY, SYGVKD. This CDR3 comprises 15 residues. The CDR3 is CAISEGGDRGNEQYF. In DNA, the CDR3 is TGTGCCATCAGTGAGGGGGGGGACAGGGGTAACGAGCAGTACTTC.

The rearrangement uses TRBV11-2 and TRBJ1-2; the D is unclear. V was shortened by 6 bases and J by 5 bases, with 13 bases between the two germline ends. The CDR3 length is 13 residues. Per germline, CDR1 SGHAT and CDR2 FQNNGV. For the CDR3, the DNA is TGTGCCAGCAGTTACAACGACGAGTATGGCTACACCTTC. Translating gives CASSYNDEYGYTF.

The chain uses TRBV4-3 and TRBJ1-1, with a tentative D call TRBD1 (6 bases). Looked up from germline, CDR1 is LGHNA and CDR2 is YSLEER. V gave up 0 bases and J gave up 10 bases, with 18 bases separating them. This CDR3 is 15 amino acids long. CDR3 bases: TGCGCCAGCAGCCAAGATCAGGGGCAGGGGACCGGAGCTTTCTTT. Its translation: CASSQDQGQGTGAFF.

J is TRBJ2-2 and V is TRBV29-1; 10 bases align to TRBD1. This CDR3 comprises 14 residues. V was pared by 4 bases and J by 4 bases, with 3 bases of the junction left unmatched. Germline lookup yields CDR1 SQVTM and CDR2 ANQGSEA. The CDR3 spells CSVGTGGVTGELFF. The CDR3 DNA reads TGCAGCGTTGGGACAGGGGGAGTCACCGGGGAGCTGTTTTTT.

The chain couples TRBV2 to TRBJ1-3, with unresolved D. This CDR3 is 13 amino acids long. CDR1 SNHLY and CDR2 FYNNEI come from the germline V gene. V lost 7 bases and J lost 1, with 8 bases in between. CDR3 nucleotide sequence: TGTGCCAGCATGGTCCGATCTGGAAACACCATATATTTT. Protein sequence: CASMVRSGNTIYF. Variable domain in full (rest from reference TRBV2 and TRBJ1-3): EPEVTQTPSHQVTQMGQEVILRCVPISNHLYFYWYRQILGQKVEFLVSFYNNEISEKSEIFDDQFSVERPDGSNFTLKIRSTKLEDSAMYFCASMVRSGNTIYFGEGSWLTVV.

The chain combines TRBV6-5 with TRBJ1-1; D ambiguous. This CDR3 is 12 amino acids long. V was trimmed by 5 bases and J by 8 bases, leaving 12 bases between them. Germline V gene data show CDR1 as MNHEY and CDR2 as SVGAGI. CDR3 nucleotides: TGTGCCAGCAGTGCCAACCTTAGAGAAGCTTTCTTT. Amino acid sequence: CASSANLREAFF.

V and J are TRBV10-3 and TRBJ1-5, with TRBD1 as a possible D gene (5 bases). Germline V lookup: CDR1 ENHRY, CDR2 SYGVKD. This CDR3 has 16 amino acids. Trimming left V 3 bases short and J 3 bases short, with 15 bases between. The CDR3 reads CAISDNRDGFNQPQHF. For the CDR3, the DNA is TGTGCCATCAGTGACAACCGGGACGGTTTCAATCAGCCCCAGCATTTT.

V is TRBV19 and J is TRBJ1-4; tentative D call: TRBD1 (6 bases). The CDR3 has 18 amino acids. Germline values: CDR1 LNHDA, CDR2 SQIVND (reference sequence). Trimming took 6 bases from V and 2 from J, leaving 22 bases between them. The chain's CDR3 is CASRGPPRGQETNEKLFF. The CDR3 DNA sequence: TGTGCCAGTAGAGGACCCCCGCGGGGGCAAGAGACTAATGAAAAACTGTTTTTT.

The V and J genes are TRBV15 and TRBJ2-7, with 7 bases fitting TRBD2. Germline-derived CDR1 and CDR2 are LNHNV and YYDKDF (reference sequence). The ends lost 0 bases at V and 2 bases at J; junction bases unmatched: 4. The CDR3 spans 15 residues. In DNA form, the CDR3 reads TGTGCCACCAGCAGAGATCAGGGAGGGCCCTACGAGCAGTACTTC. Residues: CATSRDQGGPYEQYF.

The rearrangement uses TRBV12-5 and TRBJ2-7; D is tentatively TRBD1 or TRBD2 (6 bases each). CDR3 length equals 14 residues. Germline V gene lookup returns CDR1 LGHNT and CDR2 FRNRAP. Between the trimmed V and J ends, which lost 1 base and 1 base, there was a span of 8 bases. The CDR3 coding sequence is TGTGCTAGTGGTTTGGGGGGGGCTTCCTACGAGCAGTACTTC. It codes for CASGLGGASYEQYF.

This clone occurred a few times. The chain links TRBV5-4 to TRBJ2-7; D tentatively fits TRBD1 or TRBD2 (5 bases each). The CDR3 runs 14 residues. V lost 5 bases and J 2 bases, leaving 14 bases between the germline ends. The germline gives CDR1 SGHNT, CDR2 YYREEE (reference sequence). CDR3 DNA: TGTGCCAGCAGGATAGGGACGGATACCTACGAGCAGTACTTC. It encodes CASRIGTDTYEQYF.

This chain uses TRBV4-2 with TRBJ2-1; D possibly uses TRBD1 or TRBD2 (5 bases each). The CDR3 totals 12 residues. CDR1 LGHNA and CDR2 YNFKEQ come from the germline V gene. Trimming shortened V by 10 bases and J by 8 bases, and 15 bases separated the two germline ends. CDR3 residues: CATSGRRDEQFF. Written as DNA, the CDR3 is TGTGCCACCTCGGGGCGCCGGGATGAGCAGTTCTTC.

V usage is TRBV6-5 and J usage is TRBJ2-7; weak D call: TRBD1 (5 bases). The ends were cut back, 0 bases at V and 0 bases at J, with 9 bases in the middle. Germline values: CDR1 MNHEY, CDR2 SVGAGI. The CDR3 totals 15 residues. The CDR3 DNA is TGTGCCAGCAGTTACTCGCCAGGGCACTCCTACGAGCAGTACTTC. Its protein is CASSYSPGHSYEQYF.

The sample holds a few counts of this clone. This chain links TRBV11-2 with TRBJ1-1; D possibly corresponds to TRBD1 (5 bases). Germline CDR1 is SGHAT and CDR2 is FQNNGV. The CDR3 spans 16 residues. Trimming pared 5 bases from V and 1 base from J, leaving 17 bases between. CDR3 sequence: CASSAGGGWPNTEAFF. The CDR3 nucleotides read TGTGCCAGCAGCGCTGGTGGGGGTTGGCCGAACACTGAAGCTTTCTTT.

The chain employs TRBV4-1 and TRBJ1-5; D gene unclear. The V and J ends lost 1 base and 7 bases respectively, with 11 bases between them. CDR1 MGHRA and CDR2 YSYEKL come from the germline V gene. This CDR3 comprises 14 residues. The CDR3 coding sequence is TGCGCCAGCAGCCAAGCGGGTGCGGTGCAGCCCCAGCATTTT. This codes for CASSQAGAVQPQHF.

This chain connects TRBV5-6 to TRBJ2-2; D is unclear. Germline V gene data show CDR1 as SGHDT and CDR2 as YYEEEE. V gave up 4 bases and J gave up 0 bases, with 7 bases separating them. This CDR3 spans 14 amino acids. CDR3 sequence (DNA): TGTGCCAGCAGCATCGGCTCGAACACCGGGGAGCTGTTTTTT. Translating it yields CASSIGSNTGELFF.

The genes are TRBV7-9 and TRBJ1-6; D uncertain. Trimming removed 1 base from V and 0 bases from J, with 7 bases in between. This CDR3 spans 16 amino acids. Germline-derived CDR1 and CDR2 are SEHNR and FQNEAQ (reference sequence). This CDR3 reads CASSLDSSSYNSPLHF. The CDR3 nucleotides are TGTGCCAGCAGCTTAGACTCGAGCTCCTATAATTCACCCCTCCACTTT.

The chain has TRBV7-9 and TRBJ2-1; D unclear. The CDR3 contains 11 residues. V lost 4 bases, J lost 9 bases, and 7 bases lay in between. Germline assignment: CDR1 SEHNR and CDR2 FQNEAQ (reference sequence). CDR3 residues: CASSSTAEQFF. CDR3 DNA sequence: TGTGCCAGCAGCTCCACAGCTGAGCAGTTCTTC.

The J gene is TRBJ2-7, the V gene TRBV7-3; 11 nucleotides align to TRBD2. V gave up 5 bases and J gave up 2 bases; unmatched junction bases: 5. The CDR3 runs to 15 residues. The V gene's germline CDR1 is SGHTA and CDR2 FQGTGA. The CDR3 DNA is TGTGCCAGCAGCCTCCTAGCGGGGGGAGCCTACGAGCAGTACTTC. Its translation: CASSLLAGGAYEQYF.

The chain recombines TRBV5-6 with TRBJ1-6, with TRBD1 identical over 7 bases. The CDR3 runs to 16 residues. With 0 bases clipped from V and 8 bases from J, the junction kept 8 bases outside the gene matches. In germline, CDR1 is SGHDT, CDR2 YYEEEE. In DNA, the CDR3 is TGTGCCAGCAGCTTGGCCTGGGGGACAGACGATTCACCCCTCCACTTT. Translating it yields CASSLAWGTDDSPLHF.

This chain connects TRBV29-1 to TRBJ1-2; D gene uncertain. The CDR3 spans 13 residues. V was pared by 7 bases and J by 0 bases, with 12 bases between. Per germline, CDR1 SQVTM and CDR2 ANQGSEA. CDR3 sequence: CSARTEANYGYTF. In nucleotides, the CDR3 is TGCAGCGCTCGGACGGAGGCTAACTATGGCTACACCTTC. Supplemented by reference TRBV29-1 and TRBJ1-2, the full variable domain reads SAVISQKPSRDICQRGTSLTIQCQVDSQVTMMFWYRQQPGQSLTLIATANQGSEATYESGFVIDKFPISRPNLTFSTLTVSNMSPEDSSIYLCSARTEANYGYTFGSGTRLTVV.

The rearrangement links TRBV7-6 to TRBJ2-5, with TRBD2 matching over 9 bases. V shed 3 bases, J shed 3 bases, and the junction held 8 bases outside the gene matches. In germline, CDR1 is SGHVS, CDR2 FNYEAQ. This CDR3 has 16 amino acids. CDR3 sequence: CASSLSSGGWEETQYF. The CDR3 DNA follows: TGTGCCAGCAGCTTGAGCAGCGGGGGGTGGGAAGAGACCCAGTACTTC.

The rearrangement uses TRBV13 and TRBJ1-1; D is perhaps TRBD1 (5 bases). CDR1 and CDR2 from the germline V gene are PRHDT and FYEKMQ (reference sequence). V lost 5 bases and J lost 4, with 14 bases in between. CDR3 length: 14 amino acids. CDR3: CASSRGTPGTEAFF. CDR3 nucleotides: TGTGCCAGCAGCCGCGGGACGCCGGGCACTGAAGCTTTCTTT.